This T cell receptor (beta chain) was obtained from a study of beta chain features in type 1 diabetes. In regard to this clone: The identical CDR3 is also encoded by other nucleotide sequences in the sample.

Reverse transcribing all isolated RNA meant expressed TCRB transcripts were sequenced. Naive, central memory and regulatory T cell samples averaged around 3.9 million reads. The assay was immunoSEQ multiplex PCR, and TCRdb's table has in-frame clones only and misses some. The table includes about 180,000 clones, around an eighth detected once. The CDR3 runs 14 residues. Germline V gene data show CDR1 as KGHSH and CDR2 as LQKENI. Trimming removed 2 bases from V and 2 bases from J, with 7 bases in between. Input material: central memory CD4+ T cells from blood. This receptor was identified in a woman aged 18 to 35 in good health. The chain employs TRBV18 and TRBJ1-5; no clear D gene. CDR3 residues: CASSPSEGNQPQHF. The CDR3 DNA sequence: TGTGCCAGCTCACCAAGTGAGGGCAATCAGCCCCAGCATTTT.